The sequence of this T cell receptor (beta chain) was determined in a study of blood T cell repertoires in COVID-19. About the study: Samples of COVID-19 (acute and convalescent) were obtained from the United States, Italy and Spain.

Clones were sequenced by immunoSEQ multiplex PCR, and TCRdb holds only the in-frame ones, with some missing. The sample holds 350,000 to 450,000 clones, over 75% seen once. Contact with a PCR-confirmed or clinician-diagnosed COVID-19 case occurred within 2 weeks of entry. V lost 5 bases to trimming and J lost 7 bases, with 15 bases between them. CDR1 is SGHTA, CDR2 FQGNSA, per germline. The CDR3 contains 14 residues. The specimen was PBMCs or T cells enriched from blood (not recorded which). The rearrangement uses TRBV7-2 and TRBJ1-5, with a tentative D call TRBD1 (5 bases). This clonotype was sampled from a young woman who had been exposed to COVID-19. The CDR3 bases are TGTGCCAGCAGCGGATCAGGGTCAGGACAGCCCCAGCATTTT. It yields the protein CASSGSGSGQPQHF.